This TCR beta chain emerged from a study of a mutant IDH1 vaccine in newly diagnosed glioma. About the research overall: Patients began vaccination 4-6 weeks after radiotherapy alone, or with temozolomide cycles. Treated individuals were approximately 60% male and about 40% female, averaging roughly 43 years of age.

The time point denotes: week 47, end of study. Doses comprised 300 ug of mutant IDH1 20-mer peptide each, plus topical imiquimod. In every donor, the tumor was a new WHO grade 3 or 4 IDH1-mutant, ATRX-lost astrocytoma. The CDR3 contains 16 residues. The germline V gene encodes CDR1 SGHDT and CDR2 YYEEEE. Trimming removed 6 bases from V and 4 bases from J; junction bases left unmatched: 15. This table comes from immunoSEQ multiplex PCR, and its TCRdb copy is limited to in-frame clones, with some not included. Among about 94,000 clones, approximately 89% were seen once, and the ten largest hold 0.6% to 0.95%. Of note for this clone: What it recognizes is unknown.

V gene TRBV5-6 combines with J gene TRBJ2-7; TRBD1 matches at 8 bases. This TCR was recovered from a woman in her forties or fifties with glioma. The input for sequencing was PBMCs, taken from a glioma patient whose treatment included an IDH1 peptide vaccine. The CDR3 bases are TGTGCCAGCATCCGATACCCCGGACAGGGTATTTACGAGCAGTACTTC. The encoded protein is CASIRYPGQGIYEQYF.